This TCR beta chain was obtained from a study of T cell responses to AZD1222 COVID-19 vaccine. Only in-frame clones appear in the TCRdb table, and some are missing; sequencing was by immunoSEQ multiplex PCR. Of approximately 140,000 clones listed, under 95% are singletons. V was pared by 0 bases and J by 2 bases, with 10 bases between. The CDR3 extends over 15 amino acids. CDR1 is LNHNV and CDR2 is YYDKDF in the germline V gene (reference sequence). Concerning this clone itself: Its specificity is unknown.

Study-level findings and limits: There were mostly white British donors and more females than males, and clonal diversity was possibly underestimated. Two AZD1222 administrations were followed by greater Spike-specific TCR breadth and depth. Dominant CD4 TCR responses targeted spike regions 160-218 and 743-854. Repertoire sampling occurred only after the peak T cell response.

This receptor was obtained from an adult who received the AZD1222 COVID-19 vaccine. Sample: peripheral blood, taken 28 days after the second AZD1222 dose. The V call is TRBV15, the J call TRBJ2-5; D uncertain. The CDR3 sequence is CATSRDQGAQETQYF. In nucleotides, the CDR3 is TGTGCCACCAGCAGAGATCAAGGAGCTCAAGAGACCCAGTACTTC.